One sample yielded the 17 T cell receptor beta chains listed below, sequenced in a study of blood T cell repertoires in COVID-19. The method was immunoSEQ multiplex PCR; TCRdb's version includes in-frame clones alone and lacks a portion of them. The sample lists about 200,000 clones; approximately 80% were seen once. Specimen: peripheral blood. The receptors derive from a human donor in a cohort sampled during active COVID-19.

J is TRBJ2-1 and V is TRBV11-3; a weak D match, TRBD2 (5 bases). CDR3 length: 14 amino acids. Per germline, CDR1 SGHNT and CDR2 YENEEA. V was cut by 4 bases and J by 4 bases, with 11 bases left in between. The DNA for the CDR3 is TGTGCCAGCAGCTCCCGGACGGGATACAATGAGCAGTTCTTC. Protein sequence: CASSSRTGYNEQFF.

The chain joins TRBV6-5 to TRBJ2-2, with 10 positions matching TRBD1. From germline, CDR1 is MNHEY and CDR2 SVGAGI. V was pared by 6 bases and J by 6 bases, with 4 bases of the junction left unmatched. CDR3 length: 14 residues. This CDR3 is CASSAGTGAGELFF. CDR3 nucleotides: TGTGCCAGCAGCGCCGGGACAGGGGCCGGGGAGCTGTTTTTT.

The chain combines TRBV5-1 with TRBJ2-3; D unclear. Per the germline V gene, CDR1 is SGHRS and CDR2 is YFSETQ. CDR3 length: 15 amino acids. Trimming removed 0 bases from V and 0 bases from J, with 8 bases in between. This CDR3 reads CASSLEQHSTDTQYF. The CDR3 DNA reads as TGCGCCAGCAGCTTGGAACAGCATAGCACAGATACGCAGTATTTT.

This chain connects TRBV7-2 to TRBJ2-2; TRBD1 aligns across 11 bases. Germline CDR1 and CDR2: SGHTA and FQGNSA. The CDR3 extends over 15 amino acids. After removal of 3 bases from V and 5 bases from J, the junction contained 2 bases not matched to a gene. CDR3 bases: TGTGCCAGCAGCTTCGGGACAGGGGGGACCGGGGAGCTGTTTTTT. This codes for CASSFGTGGTGELFF.

The chain couples TRBV10-3 to TRBJ2-7, with a possible D match to TRBD2 (6 bases). This CDR3 contains 15 residues. Germline lookup yields CDR1 ENHRY and CDR2 SYGVKD. V was shortened by 1 base and J by 2 bases, with 12 bases between the two germline ends. CDR3 protein: CAISEFDGGPYEQYF. CDR3 nucleotide sequence: TGTGCCATCAGTGAGTTTGACGGGGGTCCCTACGAGCAGTACTTC.

The chain carries TRBV7-2 and TRBJ2-5; no reliable D call. The CDR3 totals 13 residues. Germline-derived CDR1 and CDR2 are SGHTA and FQGNSA. V lost 0 bases, J lost 5 bases, and 7 bases lay in between. CDR3 coding DNA: TGTGCCAGCAGCTTAGCGAAGGAGGAGACCCAGTACTTC. Encoded protein: CASSLAKEETQYF. The whole variable domain, filled in from reference TRBV7-2 and TRBJ2-5, reads GAGVSQSPSNKVTEKGKDVELRCDPISGHTALYWYRQSLGQGLEFLIYFQGNSAPDKSGLPSDRFSAERTGGSVSTLTIQRTQQEDSAVYLCASSLAKEETQYFGPGTRLLVL.

The chain joins TRBV10-3 to TRBJ2-7; 8 bases line up with TRBD1. The germline CDR1 and CDR2 sequences are ENHRY and SYGVKD. CDR3 length: 13 amino acids. Trimming cost V 10 bases and J 6 bases; bases outside gene matches: 11. The CDR3 bases are TGTGCCACCGGACAGGGAAATAGAGCCGAGCAGTACTTC. It translates to CATGQGNRAEQYF.

The chain joins TRBV7-9 to TRBJ2-7, with 7 bases matching TRBD2. V shed 10 bases, J shed 5 bases, and the junction held 17 bases outside the gene matches. Germline CDR1 SEHNR, CDR2 FQNEAQ (reference sequence). The CDR3 is 15 residues long. CDR3 sequence reads: CATTPTLTSIHEQYF. The DNA for the CDR3 is TGTGCCACCACCCCCACCTTGACTAGCATCCACGAGCAGTACTTC.

V and J are TRBV6-1 and TRBJ1-5; D unresolved. Germline values: CDR1 MNHNS, CDR2 SASEGT. V gave up 2 bases and J gave up 8 bases, with 13 bases separating them. The CDR3 is 14 residues long. CDR3 amino acids: CASSERFGGEPQHF. CDR3 DNA: TGTGCCAGCAGTGAAAGGTTCGGAGGAGAGCCCCAGCATTTT.

The V call is TRBV19, the J call TRBJ1-4, with D perhaps TRBD1 (5 bases). CDR1 is LNHDA, CDR2 SQIVND, per germline (reference sequence). Trimming took 5 bases from V and 4 from J, leaving 14 bases between them. This CDR3 comprises 15 residues. The CDR3 loop reads CASSSKGLFNEKLFF. Written as DNA, the CDR3 is TGTGCCAGTAGTTCAAAGGGACTGTTTAATGAAAAACTGTTTTTT.

This chain uses TRBV7-2 with TRBJ1-2; no reliable D call. Trimming removed 4 bases at V and 4 bases at J, with 10 bases between. The CDR3 has 13 amino acids. Germline V gene sequence: CDR1 SGHTA, CDR2 FQGNSA. CDR3 residues: CASSSRGSYGYTF. CDR3 sequence (DNA): TGTGCCAGCAGCTCCCGTGGCTCCTATGGCTACACCTTC.

The chain uses TRBV5-1 and TRBJ2-2; TRBD1 matches 8 bases. CDR1 and CDR2 from the germline V gene are SGHRS and YFSETQ. The CDR3 loop spans 15 amino acids. V trimming: 3 bases; J trimming: 5 bases; junction bases outside the gene matches: 6. The DNA of the CDR3 is TGCGCCAGCAGCTCGGACAGGGAACCGACCGGGGAGCTGTTTTTT. It is translated as CASSSDREPTGELFF.

V gene TRBV11-2 combines with J gene TRBJ1-1; 8 bases match TRBD1. The V gene end was trimmed by 3 bases and the J gene end by 3 bases; junction bases not matched to a gene: 6. This CDR3 has 15 amino acids. Germline-derived CDR1 and CDR2 are SGHAT and FQNNGV. In nucleotides, the CDR3 is TGTGCCAGCAGCTTGACGACAGGGGTGCACACTGAAGCTTTCTTT. This sequence encodes CASSLTTGVHTEAFF. The full variable domain, in which reference TRBV11-2 and TRBJ1-1 provide the parts outside the CDR3, is EAGVAQSPRYKIIEKRQSVAFWCNPISGHATLYWYQQILGQGPKLLIQFQNNGVVDDSQLPKDRFSAERLKGVDSTLKIQPAKLEDSAVYLCASSLTTGVHTEAFFGQGTRLTVV.

This sequence joins TRBV10-3 and TRBJ2-1; 7 nucleotides align to TRBD1. Looked up from germline, CDR1 is ENHRY and CDR2 is SYGVKD. This CDR3 spans 14 amino acids. The junction had 4 bases not matched to a gene; V was cut back by 3 bases and J by 5 bases. In nucleotides, the CDR3 is TGTGCCATCAGTGACCTCAGGGGGAACAATGAGCAGTTCTTC. Protein sequence: CAISDLRGNNEQFF.

This rearrangement joins TRBV5-5 to TRBJ1-2, with 9 bases fitting TRBD1. The V gene's germline CDR1 is SGHKS and CDR2 YYEKEE (reference sequence). V shed 0 bases, J shed 8 bases, and the junction held 8 bases outside the gene matches. The CDR3 sequence is 15 residues long. The CDR3 coding sequence is TGTGCCAGCAGCTTGGCGGGACAGGGAAGGGAAGGCTACACCTTC. Protein: CASSLAGQGREGYTF.

The gene calls are TRBV10-3 and TRBJ1-1, with 8 bases matching TRBD1. V was pared by 4 bases and J by 10 bases, with 2 bases of the junction left unmatched. The V gene's germline CDR1 is ENHRY and CDR2 SYGVKD. CDR3 length: 11 amino acids. The CDR3 DNA sequence: TGTGCCATCAGTGCCGACAGGGGAGCTTTCTTT. Amino acids: CAISADRGAFF.

This clone came up many times. The rearrangement joins TRBV19 to TRBJ1-2; 8 nucleotides agree with TRBD1. The V gene end was trimmed by 8 bases and the J gene end by 5 bases; junction bases not matched to a gene: 7. Germline V lookup: CDR1 LNHDA, CDR2 SQIVND (reference sequence). The CDR3 is 13 amino acids. The CDR3 region has the DNA TGTGCCAGTCAAGGACAGGGAAGTTATGGCTACACCTTC. Its protein is CASQGQGSYGYTF. Drawing the rest from reference TRBV19 and TRBJ1-2, the complete variable domain is DGGITQSPKYLFRKEGQNVTLSCEQNLNHDAMYWYRQDPGQGLRLIYYSQIVNDFQKGDIAEGYSVSREKKESFPLTVTSAQKNPTAFYLCASQGQGSYGYTFGSGTRLTVV.